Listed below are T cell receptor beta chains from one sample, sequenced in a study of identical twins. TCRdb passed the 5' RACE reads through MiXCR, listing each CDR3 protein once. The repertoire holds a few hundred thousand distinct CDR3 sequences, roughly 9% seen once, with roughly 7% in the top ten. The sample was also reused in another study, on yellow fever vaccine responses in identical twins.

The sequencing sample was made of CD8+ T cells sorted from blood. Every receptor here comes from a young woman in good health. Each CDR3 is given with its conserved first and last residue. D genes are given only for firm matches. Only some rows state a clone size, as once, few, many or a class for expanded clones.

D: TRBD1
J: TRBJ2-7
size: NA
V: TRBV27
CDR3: CASSVTGQYEQYF
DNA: TGTGCCAGCAGCGTAACGGGACAGTACGAGCAGTACTTC

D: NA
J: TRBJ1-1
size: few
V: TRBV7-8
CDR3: CASSPYGGYLNTEAFF
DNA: TGTGCCAGCAGCCCCTACGGTGGCTACTTGAACACTGAAGCTTTCTTT

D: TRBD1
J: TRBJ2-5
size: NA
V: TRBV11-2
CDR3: CASGPPTGARQETQYF
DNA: TGTGCCAGCGGACCCCCAACAGGGGCCCGCCAAGAGACCCAGTACTTC

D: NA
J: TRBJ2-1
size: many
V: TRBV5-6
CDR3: CASREDNYIYNEQFF
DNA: TGTGCCAGCAGGGAGGACAACTACATTTACAATGAGCAGTTCTTC

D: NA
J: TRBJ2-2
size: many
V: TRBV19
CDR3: CASGDSNTGELFF
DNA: TGTGCCAGCGGCGACAGCAACACCGGGGAGCTGTTTTTT

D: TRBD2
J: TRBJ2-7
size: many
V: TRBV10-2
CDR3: CASRDLAGLSYEQYF
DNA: TGCGCCAGCAGAGATCTAGCGGGACTCTCCTACGAGCAGTACTTC

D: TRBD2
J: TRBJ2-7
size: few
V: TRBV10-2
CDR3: CASSDLTSGTSYEQYF
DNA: TGCGCCAGCAGTGACTTAACTAGCGGGACGTCCTACGAGCAGTACTTC

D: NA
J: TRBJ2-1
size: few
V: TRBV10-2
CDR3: CASHGGLRYNEQFF
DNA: TGCGCCAGCCACGGGGGGCTCCGATACAATGAGCAGTTCTTC

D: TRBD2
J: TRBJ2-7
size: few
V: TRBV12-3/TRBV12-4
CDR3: CASNTGGSSYEQYF
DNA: TGTGCCAGCAATACGGGGGGAAGCTCCTACGAGCAGTACTTC

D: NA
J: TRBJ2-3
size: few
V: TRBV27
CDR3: CASSPTATSTDTQYF
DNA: TGTGCCAGCAGTCCGACAGCGACTAGCACAGATACGCAGTATTTT

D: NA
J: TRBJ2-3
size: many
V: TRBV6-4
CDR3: CASSEIRTDSTDTQYF
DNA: TGTGCCAGCAGTGAAATTAGGACAGATTCCACAGATACGCAGTATTTT

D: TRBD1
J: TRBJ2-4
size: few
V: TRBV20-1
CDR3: CSALGQGTKNIQYF
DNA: TGCAGTGCTCTGGGACAGGGGACCAAAAACATTCAGTACTTC

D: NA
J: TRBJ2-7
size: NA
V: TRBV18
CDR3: CASTPARELYEQYF
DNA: TGTGCCAGCACACCGGCAAGGGAGCTATACGAGCAGTACTTC

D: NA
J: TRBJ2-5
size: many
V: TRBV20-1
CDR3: CSAPQGSKETQYF
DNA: TGCAGTGCTCCCCAGGGGTCGAAGGAGACCCAGTACTTC

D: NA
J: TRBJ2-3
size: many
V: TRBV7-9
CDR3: CASSLPAGAVDTQYF
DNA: TGTGCCAGCAGCTTACCGGCGGGGGCGGTAGATACGCAGTATTTT

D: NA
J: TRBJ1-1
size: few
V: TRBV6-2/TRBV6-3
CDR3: CASSYSVDGSFEAFF
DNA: TGTGCCAGCAGTTACTCTGTAGACGGATCCTTTGAAGCTTTCTTT

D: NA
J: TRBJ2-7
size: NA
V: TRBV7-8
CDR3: CASSGQGATSGSYEQYF
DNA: TGTGCCAGCAGCGGACAGGGGGCTACTAGCGGGAGCTACGAGCAGTACTTC

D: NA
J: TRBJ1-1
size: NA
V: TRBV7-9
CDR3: CASSSMGENTEAFF
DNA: TGTGCCAGCAGCAGCATGGGGGAGAACACTGAAGCTTTCTTT

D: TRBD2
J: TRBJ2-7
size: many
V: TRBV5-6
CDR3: CASSYRLATYYEQYF
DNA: TGTGCCAGCAGCTACCGACTAGCAACGTACTACGAGCAGTACTTC

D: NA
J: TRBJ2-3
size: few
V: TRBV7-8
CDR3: CASSEQGMDTDTQYF
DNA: TGTGCCAGCAGCGAGCAGGGGATGGACACAGATACGCAGTATTTT

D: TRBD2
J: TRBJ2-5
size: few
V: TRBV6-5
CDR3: CASSYPPGGGIDQETQYF
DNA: TGTGCCAGCAGTTACCCACCGGGCGGGGGGATAGACCAAGAGACCCAGTACTTC

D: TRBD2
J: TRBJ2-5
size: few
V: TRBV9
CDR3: CASSVRGQGLTQETQYF
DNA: TGTGCCAGCAGCGTAAGGGGTCAGGGACTAACTCAAGAGACCCAGTACTTC

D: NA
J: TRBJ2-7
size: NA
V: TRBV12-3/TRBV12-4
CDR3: CASSPVSYEQYF
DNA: TGTGCCAGCAGCCCGGTCTCCTACGAGCAGTACTTC

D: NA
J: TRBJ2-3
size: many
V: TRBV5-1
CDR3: CASSLPAGRVFSTDTQYF
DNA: TGCGCCAGCAGCTTGCCCGCGGGCCGTGTCTTTAGCACAGATACGCAGTATTTT

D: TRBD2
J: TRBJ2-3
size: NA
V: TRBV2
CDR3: CASSTTPGTSAYTDTQYF
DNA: TGTGCCAGCAGTACTACCCCCGGGACTAGCGCGTACACAGATACGCAGTATTTT